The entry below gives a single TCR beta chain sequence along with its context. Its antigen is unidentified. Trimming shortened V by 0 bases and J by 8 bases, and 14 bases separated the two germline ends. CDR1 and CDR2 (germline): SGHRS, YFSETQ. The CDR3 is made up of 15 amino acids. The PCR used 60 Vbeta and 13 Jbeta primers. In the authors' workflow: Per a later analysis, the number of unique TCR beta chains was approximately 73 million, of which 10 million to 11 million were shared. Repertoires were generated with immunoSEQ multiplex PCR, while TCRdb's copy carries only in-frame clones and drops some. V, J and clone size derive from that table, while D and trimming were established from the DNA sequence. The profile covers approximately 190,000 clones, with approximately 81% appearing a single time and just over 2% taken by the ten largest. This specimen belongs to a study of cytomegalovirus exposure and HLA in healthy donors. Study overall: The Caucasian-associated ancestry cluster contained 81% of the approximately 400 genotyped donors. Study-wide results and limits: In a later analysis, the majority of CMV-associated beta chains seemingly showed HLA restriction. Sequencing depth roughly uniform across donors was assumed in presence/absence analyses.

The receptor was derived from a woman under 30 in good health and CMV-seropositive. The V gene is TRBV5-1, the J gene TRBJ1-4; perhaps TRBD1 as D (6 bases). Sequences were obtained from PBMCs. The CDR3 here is CASSLEGGASEKLFF. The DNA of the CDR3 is TGCGCCAGCAGCTTGGAGGGGGGGGCATCGGAAAAACTGTTTTTT.